These T cell receptor beta chains were read from a single sample in a study of PD-L1 blockade in urothelial cancer. The method was immunoSEQ multiplex PCR; TCRdb's version includes in-frame clones alone and lacks a portion of them. The sample consists of about 42,000 clones, 81% of them appearing once. The specimen comprised PBMCs, sampled around atezolizumab (anti-PD-L1) treatment. These receptors came from a man aged 65 to 79 with urothelial cancer. CDR3s include the opening cysteine and the closing phenylalanine or tryptophan. The D gene is left open where the match is weak. The listing skips clone size in some rows; elsewhere it reads once, few, many or a size class.

v_call,d_call,clone_size,j_call,cdr3_nt,cdr3_aa
TRBV27,.,once,TRBJ1-3,TGTGCCAGCAGGGGGGTCGGGGGGACTGGAAACACCATATATTTT,CASRGVGGTGNTIYF
TRBV7-9,.,.,TRBJ2-7,TGTGCCAGCAGTTCAGACAGTTCTACCTACGAGCAGTACTTC,CASSSDSSTYEQYF
TRBV15,TRBD2,once,TRBJ2-7,TGTGCCACCAGCAGACCGGGGGGGGGCCAAGTGGGCGAGCAGTACTTC,CATSRPGGGQVGEQYF
TRBV5-4,TRBD1,.,TRBJ1-2,TGTGCCAGCAGGACCGGGACAGGAGCTTTAATTACTAACTATGGCTACACCTTC,CASRTGTGALITNYGYTF
TRBV7-9,TRBD2,.,TRBJ2-3,TGTGCCAGCAGACGGACTAGCGGGAGGGCAACAGATACGCAGTATTTT,CASRRTSGRATDTQYF
TRBV4-3,TRBD2,.,TRBJ2-1,TGCGCCAGCAGCCAAGGGGGGAGCGGGAGTACAGGAGCTGAGCAGTTCTTC,CASSQGGSGSTGAEQFF
TRBV21-1,.,.,TRBJ2-3,TGTGCCAGCAGTATCAACGGGCTTACTAGCGGGGACCTTGCCGATACGCAGTATTTT,CASSINGLTSGDLADTQYF
TRBV7-9,TRBD1,.,TRBJ1-1,TGTGCCAGCGTCGACAGGGTCAGGACTGAAGCTTTCTTT,CASVDRVRTEAFF
TRBV6-5,TRBD1,.,TRBJ1-5,TGTGCCAGCAGACGAACAGGGGGCGAGCCCCAGCATTTT,CASRRTGGEPQHF
TRBV4-3,.,.,TRBJ1-1,TGCGCCAGCAGCCAAGCCTACTCGGTCAGGCCTTATGAAGCTTTCTTT,CASSQAYSVRPYEAFF
TRBV29-1,TRBD1,.,TRBJ1-5,TGCAGCGTCGTTATCAACAGGGGGAATCAGCCCCAGCATTTT,CSVVINRGNQPQHF